Below are 32 T cell receptor beta chains sequenced from a single sample in a study of T cells after yellow fever vaccination. TCRdb used MiXCR to reprocess the 5' RACE reads, holding one entry per CDR3 protein. The data hold under 700,000 distinct CDR3 sequences, with 17% observed a single time. The starting material was PBMCs, obtained 5 to 6 days after the first yellow fever vaccination. These receptors were obtained from a man between 18 and 29 years old who received the YFV17D yellow fever vaccine.

As for this clonotype: The junction departs from the called germline gene at one end, perhaps through a read error. This sequence joins TRBV5-6 and TRBJ1-5, with 7 nucleotides matching TRBD1. Germline-derived CDR1 and CDR2 are SGHDT and YYEEEE. The CDR3 sequence is 15 residues long. The CDR3 nucleotides are TGCAGCAGCAGCATGGGACAGATTAGCAATCAGCCCCAGCATTTT. Its translation is CSSSMGQISNQPQHF.

The chain links TRBV20-1 to TRBJ2-5; 14 bases align to TRBD2. V was clipped by 6 bases and J by 7 bases; unmatched bases: 7. The CDR3 consists of 14 residues. Germline values: CDR1 DFQATT, CDR2 SNEGSKA (reference sequence). CDR3: CSASTSGGAGTQYF. The CDR3 bases are TGCAGTGCCTCGACTAGCGGGGGGGCGGGGACCCAGTACTTC.

This clonotype has a handful of counts. The chain links TRBV29-1 to TRBJ2-1; 9 bases are shared with TRBD2. Germline CDR1 and CDR2: SQVTM and ANQGSEA. This CDR3 has 14 residues. V dropped 6 bases and J dropped 0; count of bases not matched to a gene: 3. The CDR3, as DNA: TGCAGCGTGAGCGGGGGGAGCTCCTACAATGAGCAGTTCTTC. Translating it yields CSVSGGSSYNEQFF.

This clonotype turned up a few times. The CDR3 spells CSDLGHPQAGELFF. CDR3 nucleotides: TGCAGTGACCTGGGACACCCCCAAGCCGGGGAGCTGTTTTTT. The rearrangement links TRBV20-1 to TRBJ2-2; tentative D call: TRBD1 (6 bases). The CDR3 is made up of 14 amino acids. Looked up from germline, CDR1 is DFQATT and CDR2 is SNEGSKA (reference sequence). Between the trimmed V and J ends, which lost 7 bases and 6 bases, there was a span of 18 bases.

Regarding this clonotype: A read error is possible here, since a much larger clone lies one base away. V and J are TRBV27 and TRBJ2-7; D assignment may be TRBD1 or TRBD2 (5 bases each). The CDR3 sequence is 13 residues long. Germline assignment: CDR1 MNHEY and CDR2 SMNVEV (reference sequence). The CDR3 DNA is TGTGCCAGCAGTTTCCGGGGCCAATACGAGCTGTACTTC. Translated: CASSFRGQYELYF.

This clonotype has a handful of counts. The J gene is TRBJ2-1, the V gene TRBV6-2 or TRBV6-3, with D perhaps matching TRBD2 (6 bases). The CDR3 has 12 amino acids. The germline CDR1 and CDR2 sequences are MNHEY and SVGEGT. V was trimmed by 2 bases and J by 10 bases, leaving 9 bases between them. This chain's CDR3 is CASSYVLAEQFF. The DNA of the CDR3 is TGTGCCAGCAGTTACGTGCTAGCGGAGCAGTTCTTC.

This rearrangement joins TRBV20-1 to TRBJ1-5, with 9 bases matching TRBD1. J was trimmed by 6 bases and V by 7 bases; bases with no gene match: 7. Germline lookup yields CDR1 DFQATT and CDR2 SNEGSKA (reference sequence). The CDR3 is made up of 13 amino acids. Written as DNA, the CDR3 is TGCAGTGGGACGACAGGGGGGAGTCAGCCCCAGCATTTT. Translated: CSGTTGGSQPQHF.

This clonotype was counted a few times. The CDR3 here is CASSLGLGQPKAFF. CDR3 coding DNA: TGTGCCAGCAGCTTGGGCCTGGGACAACCAAAGGCTTTCTTT. The rearrangement links TRBV5-8 to TRBJ1-1; possibly TRBD1 for D (6 bases). Trimming removed 0 bases at V and 11 bases at J, with 17 bases between. This CDR3 is 14 amino acids long. The germline V gene has CDR1 SGHTS and CDR2 YDEGEE. The full variable domain, completed using reference TRBV5-8 and TRBJ1-1, is EAGVTQSPTHLIKTRGQQATLRCSPISGHTSVYWYQQALGLGLQFLLWYDEGEERNRGNFPPRFSGRQFPNYSSELNVNALELEDSALYLCASSLGLGQPKAFFGQGTRLTVV.

J is TRBJ1-1 and V is TRBV5-1; D is undetermined. The germline V gene encodes CDR1 SGHRS and CDR2 YFSETQ. This CDR3 contains 13 residues. The V end lost 3 bases, the J end lost 5 bases, and 11 bases lay between the germline ends. Here the CDR3 DNA reads TGCGCCAGCAGCTGGACGGAAGGAACTGAAGCTTTCTTT. Protein: CASSWTEGTEAFF.

V usage is TRBV30 and J usage is TRBJ2-1; 9 bases map to TRBD2. The CDR3 spans 15 residues. V trimming: 0 bases; J trimming: 6 bases; junction bases outside the gene matches: 6. Per the germline V gene, CDR1 is GTSNPN and CDR2 is SVGIG (reference sequence). The CDR3 is CAWSVGGGAGNEQFF. The CDR3 DNA follows: TGTGCCTGGAGTGTAGGCGGGGGGGCTGGCAATGAGCAGTTCTTC.

This clonotype was detected only once. This rearrangement joins TRBV20-1 to TRBJ1-4; D ambiguous. The CDR3 has 15 residues. V lost 3 bases to trimming and J lost 2 bases, with 13 bases between them. In germline, CDR1 is DFQATT, CDR2 SNEGSKA (reference sequence). In nucleotides, the CDR3 is TGCAGTGCTAGGGACCTCCGGGCGACTAATGAAAAACTGTTTTTT. Protein sequence: CSARDLRATNEKLFF.

This clonotype was seen a few times. V is TRBV5-1 and J is TRBJ1-4; D gene uncertain. V lost 3 bases, J lost 4 bases, and 10 bases lay in between. The CDR3 is made up of 14 amino acids. The germline gives CDR1 SGHRS, CDR2 YFSETQ. The CDR3 DNA reads TGCGCCAGCAGCTCGGACGGATTTAATGAAAAACTGTTTTTT. Its protein product is CASSSDGFNEKLFF.

This clonotype was counted only a few times. This chain joins TRBV5-1 and TRBJ2-5, with D uncertain. The germline CDR1 and CDR2 sequences are SGHRS and YFSETQ. Trimming stripped 0 bases from V and 2 bases from J, with 11 bases between. This CDR3 has 15 residues. The DNA for the CDR3 is TGCGCCAGCAGCTTGGCGGTACGCGGACAAGAGACCCAGTACTTC. Its protein product is CASSLAVRGQETQYF.

The chain employs TRBV14 and TRBJ1-1; unclear D gene. The CDR3 is made up of 15 amino acids. Trimming took off 1 base at V and 0 bases at J, with 9 bases between the two ends. The germline V gene encodes CDR1 SGHDN and CDR2 FVKESK. The CDR3 reads CASSQGVSLNTEAFF. As DNA, the CDR3 is TGTGCCAGCAGCCAAGGCGTGTCCCTGAACACTGAAGCTTTCTTT.

This clonotype was recorded a few times. This chain links TRBV7-3 with TRBJ2-5, with D unresolved. The CDR3 is 15 amino acids. The germline V gene encodes CDR1 SGHTA and CDR2 FQGTGA. Trimming removed 1 base at V and 0 bases at J, with 9 bases between. CDR3 nucleotide sequence: TGTGCCAGCAGCTTAATGGGTTTGTACCAAGAGACCCAGTACTTC. This codes for CASSLMGLYQETQYF.

There are many counts of this clonotype. The chain recombines TRBV12-3 or TRBV12-4 with TRBJ2-3, with 12 bases identical to TRBD2. Trimming took 7 bases from V and 3 from J; bases not matched to a gene: 5. This CDR3 is built from 15 residues. CDR3 in DNA: TGTGCCAGCAAAGGACTAGCGGGGATGACAGATACGCAGTATTTT. Translating gives CASKGLAGMTDTQYF.

This chain uses TRBV7-2 with TRBJ2-1; 7 bases line up with TRBD1. Germline loops: CDR1 SGHTA, CDR2 FQGNSA. V was clipped by 5 bases and J by 3 bases; unmatched bases: 10. This CDR3 contains 16 residues. The CDR3 reads CASSQRGGELYNEQFF. The CDR3 DNA sequence: TGTGCCAGCAGCCAAAGAGGGGGCGAACTCTACAATGAGCAGTTCTTC.

This clonotype was seen only a few times. The J gene is TRBJ2-7, the V gene TRBV6-1; no reliable D call. CDR1 and CDR2 from the germline V gene are MNHNS and SASEGT. Between the trimmed V and J ends, which lost 3 bases and 7 bases, there was a span of 7 bases. The CDR3 sequence is 11 residues long. The CDR3 nucleotides are TGTGCCAGCAGTGACCTCAGGGAGCAGTACGTC. Protein product: CASSDLREQYV.

This clonotype was found a few times. The V and J genes are TRBV7-9 and TRBJ1-1, with 7 nucleotides matching TRBD1. This CDR3 comprises 14 residues. The V gene's germline CDR1 is SEHNR and CDR2 FQNEAQ (reference sequence). The V segment lost 5 bases and the J segment 9 bases; nucleotides outside the gene matches: 12. CDR3 residues: CASSTQGRGQQAFF. DNA for the CDR3: TGTGCCAGCAGCACGCAGGGGAGGGGGCAGCAAGCTTTCTTT.

The chain carries TRBV28 and TRBJ1-5; weak D call: TRBD1 (5 bases). The CDR3 covers 13 residues. CDR1 is MDHEN and CDR2 is SYDVKM in the germline V gene. V shed 7 bases and J shed 7 bases, with 14 bases lying between them. The CDR3 here is CASKGGVEQPQHF. The DNA of the CDR3 is TGTGCCAGCAAGGGAGGGGTTGAACAGCCCCAGCATTTT. The entire variable domain, with the rest obtained from reference TRBV28 and TRBJ1-5, is as follows: DVKVTQSSRYLVKRTGEKVFLECVQDMDHENMFWYRQDPGLGLRLIYFSYDVKMKEKGDIPEGYSVSREKKERFSLILESASTNQTSMYLCASKGGVEQPQHFGDGTRLSIL.

The chain employs TRBV7-2 and TRBJ2-7, with D hard to call. Germline V gene data show CDR1 as SGHTA and CDR2 as FQGNSA. The CDR3 sequence is 14 residues long. Trimming stripped 1 base from V and 2 bases from J, with 9 bases between. The CDR3 sequence: CASSLGPLTYEQYV. The CDR3 bases are TGTGCCAGCAGCTTAGGCCCCTTGACCTACGAGCAGTACGTC.

The chain has TRBV20-1 and TRBJ1-6; TRBD1 aligns across 9 bases. The J segment lost 6 bases and the V segment lost 5 bases, leaving 8 bases of the junction unmatched. The CDR3 is 15 residues long. Germline assignment: CDR1 DFQATT and CDR2 SNEGSKA (reference sequence). CDR3 region: CSAVTGGPANSPLHF. CDR3 coding DNA: TGCAGTGCTGTTACAGGGGGCCCTGCTAATTCACCCCTCCACTTT.

This rearrangement joins TRBV7-2 to TRBJ1-1, with D possibly being TRBD1 (6 bases). CDR1 and CDR2 from the germline V gene are SGHTA and FQGNSA. The CDR3 covers 15 residues. Trimming cost V 3 bases and J 1 base, with 12 bases left between them. This CDR3 is CASSFPTGRNTEAFF. The CDR3, as DNA: TGTGCCAGCAGCTTCCCTACAGGGAGGAACACTGAAGCTTTCTTT.

At least ten counts were recorded for this clonotype. DNA of the CDR3: TGTGCCAGCAGTTTAGAGGGTTGGAATGAGCAGTTCTTC. It encodes CASSLEGWNEQFF. The chain joins TRBV28 to TRBJ2-1; tentatively, D is TRBD2 (5 bases). V dropped 2 bases and J dropped 7 bases, with 9 bases sitting between them. The CDR3 contains 13 residues. Germline V CDR1 and CDR2: MDHEN, SYDVKM. Variable domain in full (rest from reference TRBV28 and TRBJ2-1): DVKVTQSSRYLVKRTGEKVFLECVQDMDHENMFWYRQDPGLGLRLIYFSYDVKMKEKGDIPEGYSVSREKKERFSLILESASTNQTSMYLCASSLEGWNEQFFGPGTRLTVL.

This clonotype was observed a handful of times. The J gene is TRBJ2-5, the V gene TRBV3-1, with D possibly TRBD2 on 6 matching bases. CDR1 is LGHDT and CDR2 is YNNKEL in the germline V gene (reference sequence). This CDR3 is 15 amino acids long. V was clipped by 4 bases and J by 2 bases, with 14 bases between them. The CDR3 coding sequence is TGTGCCAGCAGCCGGCAACCCGGGACTCAAGAGACCCAGTACTTC. Amino acids: CASSRQPGTQETQYF.

This clonotype appeared many times. V usage is TRBV18 and J usage is TRBJ2-7, with 9 bases fitting TRBD1. CDR3 length: 13 amino acids. CDR1 and CDR2 (germline): KGHSH, LQKENI. V shed 8 bases and J 5 bases; nucleotides not matched to a gene: 7. The CDR3 is CASAGGQGNEQYV. CDR3 coding DNA: TGTGCCAGCGCCGGGGGACAGGGCAACGAGCAGTACGTC.

The chain recombines TRBV28 with TRBJ2-4; D is unresolved. Looked up from germline, CDR1 is MDHEN and CDR2 is SYDVKM. Trimming removed 7 bases from V and 8 bases from J, with 15 bases in between. The CDR3 runs to 13 residues. The CDR3 loop reads CASNGRAMDIQYF. Here the CDR3 DNA reads TGTGCCAGCAACGGCCGGGCCATGGACATTCAGTACTTC.

This chain uses TRBV7-2 with TRBJ2-3, with a weak D call TRBD1 (5 bases). This CDR3 is 13 amino acids long. V dropped 0 bases and J dropped 6 bases, with 7 bases sitting between them. Germline V gene lookup returns CDR1 SGHTA and CDR2 FQGNSA. CDR3 sequence reads: CASSLATGDTQYF. DNA of the CDR3: TGTGCCAGCAGCTTAGCCACAGGTGATACGCAGTATTTT. Using reference TRBV7-2 and TRBJ2-3 for the parts outside the CDR3, the full variable domain is GAGVSQSPSNKVTEKGKDVELRCDPISGHTALYWYRQSLGQGLEFLIYFQGNSAPDKSGLPSDRFSAERTGGSVSTLTIQRTQQEDSAVYLCASSLATGDTQYFGPGTRLTVL.

A few counts support this clonotype. The J gene is TRBJ1-2, the V gene TRBV5-1; TRBD1 agrees at 12 bases. Germline CDR1 is SGHRS and CDR2 is YFSETQ. CDR3 size: 16 residues. Trimming took 4 bases from V and 4 from J; bases not matched to a gene: 8. The CDR3: CASSPGTGGRVYGYTF. For the CDR3, the DNA is TGCGCCAGCAGCCCCGGGACAGGGGGCCGCGTCTATGGCTACACCTTC.

This clonotype was counted a few times. CDR3 protein: CASSVTGDTGELFF. The DNA for the CDR3 is TGTGCCAGCAGCGTCACAGGGGACACCGGGGAGCTGTTTTTT. The J gene is TRBJ2-2, the V gene TRBV9, with 7 positions matching TRBD1. This CDR3 has 14 residues. The V gene end was trimmed by 2 bases and the J gene end by 3 bases; junction bases not matched to a gene: 1. CDR1 and CDR2 (germline): SGDLS, YYNGEE.

V is TRBV19 and J is TRBJ2-3; D is unclear. Germline lookup yields CDR1 LNHDA and CDR2 SQIVND (reference sequence). Trimming left V 7 bases short and J 2 bases short, with 10 bases between. CDR3 length equals 13 residues. The CDR3 DNA sequence: TGTGCCAGTAACAGCTTCATCACAGATACGCAGTATTTT. Translated, it gives CASNSFITDTQYF.

This clonotype was recorded a few times. CDR3 nucleotides: TGTGCCAGCAGTATAGGACAGGGAACCTACGAGCAGTACGTC. It is translated as CASSIGQGTYEQYV. The chain links TRBV6-1 to TRBJ2-7; 8 nucleotides line up with TRBD1. J was trimmed by 2 bases and V by 5 bases; bases with no gene match: 5. CDR1 is MNHNS and CDR2 is SASEGT in the germline V gene. This CDR3 has 14 residues.